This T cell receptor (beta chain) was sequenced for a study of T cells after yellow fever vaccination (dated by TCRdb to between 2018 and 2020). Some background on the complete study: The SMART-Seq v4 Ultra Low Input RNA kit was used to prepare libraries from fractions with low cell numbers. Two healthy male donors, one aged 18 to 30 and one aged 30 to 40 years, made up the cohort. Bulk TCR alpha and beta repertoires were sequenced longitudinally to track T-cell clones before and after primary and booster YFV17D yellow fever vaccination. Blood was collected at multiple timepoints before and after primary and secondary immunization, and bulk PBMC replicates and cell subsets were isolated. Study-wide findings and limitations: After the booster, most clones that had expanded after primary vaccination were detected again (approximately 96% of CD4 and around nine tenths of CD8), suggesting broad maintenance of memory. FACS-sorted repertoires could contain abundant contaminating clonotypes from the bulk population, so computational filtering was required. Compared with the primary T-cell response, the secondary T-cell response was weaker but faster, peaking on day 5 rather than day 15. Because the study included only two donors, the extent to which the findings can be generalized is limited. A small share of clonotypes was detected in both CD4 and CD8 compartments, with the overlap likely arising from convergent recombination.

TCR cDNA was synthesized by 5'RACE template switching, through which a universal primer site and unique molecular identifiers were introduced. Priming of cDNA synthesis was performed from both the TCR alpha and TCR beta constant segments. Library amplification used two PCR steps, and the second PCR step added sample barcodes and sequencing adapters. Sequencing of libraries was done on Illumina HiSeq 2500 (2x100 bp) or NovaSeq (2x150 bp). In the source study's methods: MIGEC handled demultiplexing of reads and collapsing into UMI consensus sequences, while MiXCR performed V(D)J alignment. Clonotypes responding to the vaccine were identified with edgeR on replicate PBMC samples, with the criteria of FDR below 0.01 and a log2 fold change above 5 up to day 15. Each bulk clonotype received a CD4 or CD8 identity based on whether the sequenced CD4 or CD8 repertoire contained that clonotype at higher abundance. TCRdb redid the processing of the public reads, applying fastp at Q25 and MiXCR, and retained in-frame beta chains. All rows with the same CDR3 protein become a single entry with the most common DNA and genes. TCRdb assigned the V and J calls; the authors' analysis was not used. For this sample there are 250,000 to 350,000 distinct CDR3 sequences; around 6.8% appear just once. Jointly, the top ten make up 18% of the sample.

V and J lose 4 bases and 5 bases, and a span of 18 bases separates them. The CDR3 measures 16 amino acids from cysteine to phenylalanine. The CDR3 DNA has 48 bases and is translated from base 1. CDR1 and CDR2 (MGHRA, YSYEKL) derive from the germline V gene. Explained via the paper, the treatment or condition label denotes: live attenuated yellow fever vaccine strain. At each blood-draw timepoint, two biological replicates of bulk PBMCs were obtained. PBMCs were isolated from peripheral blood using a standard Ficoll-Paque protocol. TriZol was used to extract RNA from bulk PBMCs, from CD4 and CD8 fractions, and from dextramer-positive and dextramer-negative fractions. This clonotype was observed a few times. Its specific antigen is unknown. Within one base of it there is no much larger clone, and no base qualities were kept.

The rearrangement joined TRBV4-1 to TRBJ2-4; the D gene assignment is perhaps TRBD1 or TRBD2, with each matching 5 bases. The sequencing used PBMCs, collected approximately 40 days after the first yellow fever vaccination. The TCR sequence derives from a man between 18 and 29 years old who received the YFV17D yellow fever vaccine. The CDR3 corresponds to CASSPDVWGFENIQYF. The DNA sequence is TGCGCCAGCAGCCCCGACGTCTGGGGGTTCGAAAACATTCAGTACTTC.